A selection of T cell receptor beta chains follows, all from one sample in a study of cytomegalovirus exposure and HLA in healthy donors. Assay: immunoSEQ multiplex PCR; the TCRdb copy retains only in-frame clones and omits some. The data contain about 180,000 clones, about four fifths of them seen just once; the ten biggest clones take up 2.9%. Source material: PBMCs. These receptors were collected from a male donor in good health and CMV-seronegative. Each CDR3 is given with its conserved first and last residue. The order of the fields is clone size, D gene, V gene, J gene, CDR3 DNA, CDR3 protein. The D gene is left open where the match is weak. For some rows the clone size is stated as once, few or many, or as a class when expanded; others skip it.

>-|-|TRBV5-6|TRBJ2-2
TGTGCCAGCAGCTTCGGACTACAGAACACCGGGGAGCTGTTTTTT
CASSFGLQNTGELFF
>-|TRBD2|TRBV5-1|TRBJ2-1
TGCGCCAGCAGCTTGGGGACTAGCTTTGGGGAGCAGTTCTTC
CASSLGTSFGEQFF
>-|TRBD2|TRBV29-1|TRBJ2-1
TGCAGCGTTGAAGGGGTGGCTAGCGGGAGCTCCTACAATGAGCAGTTCTTC
CSVEGVASGSSYNEQFF
>-|-|TRBV28|TRBJ2-3
TGTGCCAGCAGTTTAGGACTCCCAGGGGCGCAGTATTTT
CASSLGLPGAQYF
>-|TRBD1|TRBV7-9|TRBJ1-5
TGTGCCAGCAGCCGACAGGGCGCAGAGAATCAGCCCCAGCATTTT
CASSRQGAENQPQHF
>-|-|TRBV2|TRBJ1-2
TGTGCCAGCACGGACAGCGGTAATGGCTACACCTTC
CASTDSGNGYTF
>-|-|TRBV6-5|TRBJ1-5
TGTGCCAGCAGTTACTCCCGCAGAAACAATCAGCCCCAGCATTTT
CASSYSRRNNQPQHF
>-|TRBD2|TRBV27|TRBJ2-5
TGTGCCAGCAGGGGGGGAATTAGCGGGATGGAGCAGTACTTC
CASRGGISGMEQYF
>few|-|TRBV6-5|TRBJ2-7
TGTGCCAGCAGTAGAAACAGGTTCAGGGACGAGCAGTACTTC
CASSRNRFRDEQYF
>-|TRBD1|TRBV7-6|TRBJ2-2
TGTGCCAGCAGCTCTGACAGGGGCCAAACCGGGGAGCTGTTTTTT
CASSSDRGQTGELFF
>few|TRBD2|TRBV6-5|TRBJ2-1
TGTGCCAGCAGTCCCGAACTAGCGGGCTACAATGAGCAGTTCTTC
CASSPELAGYNEQFF
>-|-|TRBV9|TRBJ2-3
TGTGCCAGCAGCCTCAGCACAGATACGCAGTATTTT
CASSLSTDTQYF
>-|-|TRBV5-1|TRBJ2-6
TGCGCCAGCAGCTCGTTAGTAGGGGTGGCTGGGGCCAACGTCCTGACTTTC
CASSSLVGVAGANVLTF
>once|TRBD2|TRBV4-2|TRBJ2-5
TGTGCCAGCAGCCAAGCGGGCCAGCGGGGGGGCCTTGAGACCCAGTACTTC
CASSQAGQRGGLETQYF
>-|-|TRBV6-1|TRBJ1-2
TGTGCCAGCAGTGAAACAGGAGGGGTTCGGGGCTACACCTTC
CASSETGGVRGYTF
>-|-|TRBV11-2|TRBJ2-3
TGTGCCAGCCTTGAGTCGGGCACAGATACGCAGTATTTT
CASLESGTDTQYF
>-|-|TRBV29-1|TRBJ1-2
TGCAGCGTTGAAGAGGTTAACAAGGGGGAAGTATATGGCTACACCTTC
CSVEEVNKGEVYGYTF
>-|-|TRBV4-1|TRBJ1-6
TGCGCCAGCAGCCAAGTCCGGGGATTGAGTTCACCCCTCCACTTT
CASSQVRGLSSPLHF
>-|-|TRBV29-1|TRBJ1-5
TGCAGCGCCGCCACCTCGGAGGGGCCCCAGCATTTT
CSAATSEGPQHF
>-|TRBD2|TRBV28|TRBJ2-3
TGTGCCAGCAGTTCTCCGGGACTAGCGTCAAAGCATACGCAGTATTTT
CASSSPGLASKHTQYF
>once|-|TRBV4-1|TRBJ2-1
TGCGCCAGCAGCCAAGCCGCCGGGGATGAGCAGTTCTTC
CASSQAAGDEQFF
>-|TRBD2|TRBV5-1|TRBJ2-1
TGCGCCAGCAGCTTGCAGACTAGCGACAATGAGCAGTTCTTC
CASSLQTSDNEQFF
>few|TRBD2|TRBV11-2|TRBJ2-4
TGTGCCAGCAGCTGGCAAGGGACTAGGAAAAACATTCAGTACTTC
CASSWQGTRKNIQYF
>-|TRBD1|TRBV5-1|TRBJ1-3
TGCGCCAGCAGCTTGGATCCCCAGGGGGACGGAAACACCATATATTTT
CASSLDPQGDGNTIYF
>-|TRBD2|TRBV4-3|TRBJ2-3
TGCGCCAGCAGCCCAGCGGGGCGCGGCGCAGATACGCAGTATTTT
CASSPAGRGADTQYF
>once|-|TRBV9|TRBJ2-2
TGTGCCAGCAGCGTCTTGGGACATCAGCTCAACACCGGGGAGCTGTTTTTT
CASSVLGHQLNTGELFF
>few|TRBD2|TRBV4-3|TRBJ2-1
TGCGCCAGCAGCCAAGATCGGACTAGCGGGAGGCTGCATGAGCAGTTCTTC
CASSQDRTSGRLHEQFF
>-|-|TRBV5-1|TRBJ2-7
TGCGCCAGCAGGGGGCAGACCTACTCCTACGAGCAGTACTTC
CASRGQTYSYEQYF
>-|TRBD1|TRBV6-5|TRBJ1-5
TGTGCCAGCAGCCGTACCGGGACAGGGGATCAGCCCCAGCATTTT
CASSRTGTGDQPQHF
>-|TRBD2|TRBV4-3|TRBJ2-1
TGCGCCAGCAGCCAAGTACTAGCGGGAGGCTACAATGAGCAGTTCTTC
CASSQVLAGGYNEQFF
>-|-|TRBV4-1|TRBJ1-6
TGCGCCAGCAGCCTCTCGGGAGGAAGCAATCTCGATTCACCCCTCCACTTT
CASSLSGGSNLDSPLHF
>-|TRBD1|TRBV5-1|TRBJ1-6
TGCGCCAGCAGCTTTCAGGGGGCAAATTCACCCCTCCACTTT
CASSFQGANSPLHF
>few|TRBD1|TRBV28|TRBJ2-7
TGTGCCAGCAGTGTAAGAGGACAGGGGTACTCCTACGAGCAGTACTTC
CASSVRGQGYSYEQYF
>-|-|TRBV15|TRBJ2-3
TGTGCCACCAGCAGCAATGGGGCACCAAGCACAGATACGCAGTATTTT
CATSSNGAPSTDTQYF
>-|TRBD1|TRBV28|TRBJ2-7
TGTGCCAGCATCGCTACAGGGGGAAGCTCCTACGAGCAGTACTTC
CASIATGGSSYEQYF
>-|-|TRBV28|TRBJ1-5
TGTGCCAGCAGATGGTACGACAGTCAGGGTCAGCCCCAGCATTTT
CASRWYDSQGQPQHF
>-|-|TRBV7-2|TRBJ1-1
TGTGCCAGCAGCTTAGTCCAGGGGATCGCTGAAGCTTTCTTT
CASSLVQGIAEAFF
>-|TRBD1|TRBV28|TRBJ2-7
TGTGCCAGCAGTGAGACAGGGGACTCCTACGAGCAGTACTTC
CASSETGDSYEQYF
>-|-|TRBV9|TRBJ2-3
TGTGCCAGCAGCCCCCCGTCCACAGATACGCAGTATTTT
CASSPPSTDTQYF
>-|TRBD2|TRBV27|TRBJ2-3
TGTGCCAGCAGTTCTACCTGGGCGGGGGGCACAGATACGCAGTATTTT
CASSSTWAGGTDTQYF
>-|-|TRBV6-5|TRBJ1-2
TGTGCCAGCAGCCCCCGGGGAGCAGTGGATGGCTACACCTTC
CASSPRGAVDGYTF
>-|-|TRBV2|TRBJ1-4
TGTGCCAGCAGTGAAGATAGCGGGCACACAAGTGAAAAACTGTTTTTT
CASSEDSGHTSEKLFF
>-|-|TRBV30|TRBJ1-1
TGTGCCTGGAGTGTACATACGAACACTGAAGCTTTCTTT
CAWSVHTNTEAFF
>-|TRBD2|TRBV5-1|TRBJ2-1
TGCGCCAGCAGCGTGCTAGCGGATAGCTCCTACAATGAGCAGTTCTTC
CASSVLADSSYNEQFF
>-|-|TRBV7-9|TRBJ1-1
TGTGCCAGCAGCCCAACAGGGAAGGGGCGCACTGAAGCTTTCTTT
CASSPTGKGRTEAFF
>-|-|TRBV10-3|TRBJ1-5
TGTGCCATCAGTGACGGTGACATAAGCAATCAGCCCCAGCATTTT
CAISDGDISNQPQHF
>-|-|TRBV30|TRBJ1-1
TGTGCCTGGAGTGTTAGCTTTTCGAACACTGAAGCTTTCTTT
CAWSVSFSNTEAFF
>-|TRBD1|TRBV4-3|TRBJ2-1
TGCGCCAGCAGCCCGGGGACAGGGAAGGGGAGCTCCTACAATGAGCAGTTCTTC
CASSPGTGKGSSYNEQFF
>-|-|TRBV19|TRBJ1-5
TGTGCCACGGCGGGTGGGCCCCAGCATTTT
CATAGGPQHF
>-|TRBD1|TRBV19|TRBJ2-6
TGTGCCACCAGGGACAGGGGGAACTCTGGGGCCAACGTCCTGACTTTC
CATRDRGNSGANVLTF
>-|TRBD1|TRBV28|TRBJ1-4
TGTGCCAGCAGCAATGGGAGGCAGGGGGTGACAGCAACTAATGAAAAACTGTTTTTT
CASSNGRQGVTATNEKLFF
>-|-|TRBV28|TRBJ2-2
TGTGCCAGCAGCCCGGACTCTAACACCGGGGAGCTGTTTTTT
CASSPDSNTGELFF
>-|-|TRBV28|TRBJ1-5
TGTGCCAGCAGTTTATCCCGGACAATTCAGCCCCAGCATTTT
CASSLSRTIQPQHF
>-|TRBD2|TRBV15|TRBJ2-1
TGTGCCACCAGTAGCCTACTAGCGGGAGGGTTAAATGAGCAGTTCTTC
CATSSLLAGGLNEQFF
>-|-|TRBV6-5|TRBJ1-2
TGTGCCAGCACCGAGGACGGGATATCCTATGGCTACACCTTC
CASTEDGISYGYTF
>-|-|TRBV2|TRBJ1-3
TGTGCCAGCAGTGAACCAGGGTCCGGAAACACCATATATTTT
CASSEPGSGNTIYF
>few|TRBD1|TRBV6-6|TRBJ2-2
TGTGCCAGCAGTCCGCACAGGGGGAACGGGGCCGGGGAGCTGTTTTTT
CASSPHRGNGAGELFF
>-|TRBD2|TRBV2|TRBJ2-1
TGTGCCAGCATTCGAGGGTCTAGCGGGGGTCAGCAGTTCTTC
CASIRGSSGGQQFF